This TCR beta chain was retrieved from a study of cytotoxic CD8 clonotypes in ibrutinib-treated CLL. Deletions cut 1 base from V and 3 bases from J, with 15 bases between. The germline gives CDR1 MGHRA, CDR2 YSYEKL. The CDR3 spans 16 residues. Sequenced by immunoSEQ multiplex PCR; TCRdb stores in-frame clones only, minus some. The table lists roughly 110,000 clones, about 53% of them singletons. This specimen consisted of PBMCs, obtained after 24 months of ibrutinib treatment. The rearrangement links TRBV4-1 to TRBJ1-1, with a tentative D call TRBD1 (6 bases). This TCR came from a human donor with chronic lymphocytic leukemia. CDR3 sequence (DNA): TGCGCCAGCAGCCAAGCGGGTCCGGGGGCGGACACTGAAGCTTTCTTT. Its protein is CASSQAGPGADTEAFF.